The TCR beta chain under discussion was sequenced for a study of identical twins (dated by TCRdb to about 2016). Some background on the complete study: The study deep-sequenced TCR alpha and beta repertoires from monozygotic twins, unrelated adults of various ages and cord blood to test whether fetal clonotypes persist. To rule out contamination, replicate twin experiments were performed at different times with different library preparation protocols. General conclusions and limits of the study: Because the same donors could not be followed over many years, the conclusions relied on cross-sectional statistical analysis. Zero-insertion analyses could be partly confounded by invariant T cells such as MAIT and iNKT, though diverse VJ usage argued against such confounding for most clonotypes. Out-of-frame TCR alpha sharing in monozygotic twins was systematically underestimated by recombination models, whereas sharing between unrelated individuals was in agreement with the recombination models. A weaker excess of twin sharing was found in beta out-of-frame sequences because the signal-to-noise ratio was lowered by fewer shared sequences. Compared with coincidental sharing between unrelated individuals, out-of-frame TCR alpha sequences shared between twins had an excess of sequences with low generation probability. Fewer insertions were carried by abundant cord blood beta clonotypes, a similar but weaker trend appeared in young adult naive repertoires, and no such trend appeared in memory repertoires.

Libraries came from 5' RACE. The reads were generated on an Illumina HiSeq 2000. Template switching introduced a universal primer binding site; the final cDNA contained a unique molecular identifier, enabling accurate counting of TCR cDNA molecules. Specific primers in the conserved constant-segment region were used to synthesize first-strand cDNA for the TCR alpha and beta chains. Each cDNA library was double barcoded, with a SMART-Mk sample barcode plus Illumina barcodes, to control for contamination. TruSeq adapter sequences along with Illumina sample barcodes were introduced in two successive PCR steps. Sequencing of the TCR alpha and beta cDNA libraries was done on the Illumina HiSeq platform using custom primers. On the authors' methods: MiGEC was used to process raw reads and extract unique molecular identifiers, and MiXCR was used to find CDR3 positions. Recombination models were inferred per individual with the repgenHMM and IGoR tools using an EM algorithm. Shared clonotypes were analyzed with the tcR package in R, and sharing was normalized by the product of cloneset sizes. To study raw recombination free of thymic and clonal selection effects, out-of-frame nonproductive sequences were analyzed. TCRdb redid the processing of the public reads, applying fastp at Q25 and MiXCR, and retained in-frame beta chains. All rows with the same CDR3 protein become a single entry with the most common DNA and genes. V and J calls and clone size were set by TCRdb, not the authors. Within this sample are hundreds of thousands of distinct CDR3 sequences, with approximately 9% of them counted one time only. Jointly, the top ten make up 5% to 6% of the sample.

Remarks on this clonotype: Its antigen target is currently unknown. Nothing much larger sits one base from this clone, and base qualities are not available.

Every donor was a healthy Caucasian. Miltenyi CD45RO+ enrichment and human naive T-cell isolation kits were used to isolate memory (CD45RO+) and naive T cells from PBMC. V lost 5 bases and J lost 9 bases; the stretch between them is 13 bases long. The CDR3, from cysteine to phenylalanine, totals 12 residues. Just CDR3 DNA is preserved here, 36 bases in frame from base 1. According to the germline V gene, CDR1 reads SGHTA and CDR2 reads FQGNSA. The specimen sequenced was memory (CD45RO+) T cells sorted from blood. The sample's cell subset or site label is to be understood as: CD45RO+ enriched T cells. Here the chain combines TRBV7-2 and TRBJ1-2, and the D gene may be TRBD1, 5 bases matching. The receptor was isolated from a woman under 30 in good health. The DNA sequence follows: TGTGCCAGCAGCCCATCCAAGGGGCGCTACACCTTC. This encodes CASSPSKGRYTF.